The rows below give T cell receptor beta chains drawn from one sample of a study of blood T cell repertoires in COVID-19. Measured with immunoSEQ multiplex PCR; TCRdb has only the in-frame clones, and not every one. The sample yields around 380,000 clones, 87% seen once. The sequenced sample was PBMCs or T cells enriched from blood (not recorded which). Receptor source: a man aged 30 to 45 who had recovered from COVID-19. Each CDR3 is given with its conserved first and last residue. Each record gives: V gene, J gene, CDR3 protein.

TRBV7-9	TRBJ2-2	CASSLRAGGATGELFF
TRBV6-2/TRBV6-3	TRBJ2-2	CASRYRDRTNTGELFF
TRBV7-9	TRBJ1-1	CASSAPGQGVLASSAQAFF
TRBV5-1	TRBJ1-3	CASSLVPGSSGNTIYF
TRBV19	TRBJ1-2	CATTPRDRANYGYTF
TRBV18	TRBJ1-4	CASSSTGVTNEKLFF
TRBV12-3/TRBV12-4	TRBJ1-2	CASTTGSYGYTF
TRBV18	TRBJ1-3	CASSQPGQGAGNTIYF
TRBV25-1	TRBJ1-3	CASSESYRAGNTIYF
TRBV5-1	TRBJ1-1	CASRQGNTEAFF
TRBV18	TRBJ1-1	CASSPPLQATNTEAFF
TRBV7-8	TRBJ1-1	CASGTPSDNSEAFF
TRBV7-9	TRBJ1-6	CASSRQASNSPLHF
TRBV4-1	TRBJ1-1	CASSQRQGVNTEAFF
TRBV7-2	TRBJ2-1	CASSLAVQGNEQFF
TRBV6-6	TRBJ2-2	CASRSGTENTGELFF
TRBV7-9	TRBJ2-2	CASSSGLAAFANTGELFF
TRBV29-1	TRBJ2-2	CSVVGGGGTGELFF
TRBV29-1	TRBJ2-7	CSVVGTDSYEQYF
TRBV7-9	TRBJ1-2	CASSLSVSGASGSNGYTF
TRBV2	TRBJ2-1	CASSDELGSSYNEQFF
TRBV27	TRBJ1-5	CASSLSSSRPQHF
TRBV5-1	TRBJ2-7	CASSRDRVGEILQYF
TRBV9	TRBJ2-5	CASSVRLAGALETQYF
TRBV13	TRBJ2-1	CASSLSRGSYNEQFF
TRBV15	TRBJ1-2	CATSTDREALYGYTF
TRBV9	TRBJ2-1	CASSVRLAGNNEQFF
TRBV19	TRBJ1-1	CASSIGGGTEAFF
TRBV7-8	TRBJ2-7	CASSPRGRSSYEQYF
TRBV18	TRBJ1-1	CASSPNRGTDEAFF
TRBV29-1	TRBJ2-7	CSVGGQSSSAEQYF
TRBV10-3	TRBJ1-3	CATLSLPGNSGNTIYF
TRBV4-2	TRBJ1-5	CASSPQGQTNQPQHF
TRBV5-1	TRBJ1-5	CASSQEGRNQPQHF
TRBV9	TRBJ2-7	CASSAMGQGFNEQYF
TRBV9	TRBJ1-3	CASSSNPGPGNTIYF
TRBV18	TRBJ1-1	CASSPPGGSMNYNKEAFF
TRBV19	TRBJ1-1	CASSIRGTEAFF
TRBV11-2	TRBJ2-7	CASSLGGTGGSYEQYF
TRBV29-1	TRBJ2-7	CSVVSYGNSYEQYF
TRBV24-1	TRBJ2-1	CAPGQYNEQFF
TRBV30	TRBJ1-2	CAWSPWTAGGYTF
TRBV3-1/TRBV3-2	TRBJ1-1	CASSQGTRNTEAFF
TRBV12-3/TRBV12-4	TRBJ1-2	CASSLSTGFGYTF
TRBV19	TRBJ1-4	CASRAQGQHGNEKLFF
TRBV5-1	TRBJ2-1	CASSFDRGEVYNEQFF
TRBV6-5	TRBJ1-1	CASSYREQGGTEAFF
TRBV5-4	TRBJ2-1	CASSLGNRGGYNEQFF
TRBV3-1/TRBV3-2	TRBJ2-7	CASSRMMLRAGGYEQYF
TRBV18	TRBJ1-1	CASSPPSAGGTEAFF
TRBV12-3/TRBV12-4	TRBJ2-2	CASSQGYTGELFF
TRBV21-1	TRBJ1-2	CASSKAGAQKNYGYTF
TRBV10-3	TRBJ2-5	CATHKTSGGAETQYF
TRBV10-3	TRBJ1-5	CAISESGRQGGQPQHF
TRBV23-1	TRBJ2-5	CASSRDKETQYF
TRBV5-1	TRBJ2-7	CASSWTSGNYEQYF
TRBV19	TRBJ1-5	CASSTDRGGQPQHF